The 13 T cell receptor beta chains below were found in one sample sequenced in a study of lymphopenia after photon versus proton radiotherapy. Clones were read by immunoSEQ multiplex PCR, and TCRdb kept only the in-frame ones, dropping some. The profile shows 55,000 to 70,000 clones, around 88% of them singletons. Source: peripheral blood, taken from a patient treated with photon-based radiotherapy. These receptors all stem from a man aged 40-49 years with gastric cancer.

The chain uses TRBV6-5 and TRBJ2-6; no firm D call. In germline, CDR1 is MNHEY, CDR2 SVGAGI. This CDR3 region has 14 residues. Trimming took 8 bases from V and 0 from J, leaving 8 bases between them. The CDR3 region is CASGVVSGANVLTF. The CDR3 DNA reads as TGTGCCAGCGGGGTCGTCTCTGGGGCCAACGTCCTGACTTTC.

The rearrangement links TRBV4-2 to TRBJ2-1, with 7 bases matching TRBD1. With 3 bases clipped from V and 5 bases from J, the junction kept 7 bases outside the gene matches. The CDR3 loop spans 15 amino acids. Per the germline V gene, CDR1 is LGHNA and CDR2 is YNFKEQ. The CDR3 is CASSHPGTGDNEQFF. DNA of the CDR3: TGTGCCAGCAGCCATCCTGGCACAGGGGACAATGAGCAGTTCTTC.

The rearrangement uses TRBV4-2 and TRBJ2-1, with 10 bases that match TRBD2. There are 19 residues in the CDR3. The J segment lost 9 bases and the V segment lost 0 bases, leaving 17 bases of the junction unmatched. Looked up from germline, CDR1 is LGHNA and CDR2 is YNFKEQ. This CDR3 is CASSQELPGLAGVFSEQFF. CDR3 in DNA: TGTGCCAGCAGCCAAGAGCTCCCAGGTCTAGCGGGGGTTTTTAGTGAGCAGTTCTTC.

The chain uses TRBV6-1 and TRBJ1-4, with D perhaps matching TRBD1 (6 bases). V shed 1 base and J shed 6 bases, with 15 bases lying between them. Looked up from germline, CDR1 is MNHNS and CDR2 is SASEGT. This CDR3 has 16 amino acids. The CDR3 DNA follows: TGTGCCAGCAGTGAAGGCGGGGGGCAGGGTCATGAAAAACTGTTTTTT. This encodes CASSEGGGQGHEKLFF.

The chain has TRBV6-1 and TRBJ2-3; 7 bases line up with TRBD2. Germline CDR1 reads MNHNS; CDR2 reads SASEGT. The CDR3 consists of 15 residues. J was trimmed by 2 bases and V by 2 bases; bases with no gene match: 4. This CDR3 is CASSELAVYTDTQYF. Here the CDR3 DNA reads TGTGCCAGCAGTGAACTAGCGGTATACACAGATACGCAGTATTTT.

This chain uses TRBV14 with TRBJ2-7; D is uncertain. V dropped 1 base and J dropped 2 bases, with 9 bases sitting between them. This CDR3 is built from 14 residues. Germline CDR1 SGHDN, CDR2 FVKESK. The chain's CDR3 is CASSQGFFPYEQYF. The CDR3 bases are TGTGCCAGCAGCCAAGGATTCTTCCCCTACGAGCAGTACTTC. Using reference TRBV14 and TRBJ2-7 for the parts outside the CDR3, the full variable domain is EAGVTQFPSHSVIEKGQTVTLRCDPISGHDNLYWYRRVMGKEIKFLLHFVKESKQDESGMPNNRFLAERTGGTYSTLKVQPAELEDSGVYFCASSQGFFPYEQYFGPGTRLTVT.

The gene calls are TRBV7-9 and TRBJ1-2; no clear D. This CDR3 is 13 amino acids long. V was shortened by 5 bases and J by 10 bases, with 17 bases between the two germline ends. From germline, CDR1 is SEHNR and CDR2 FQNEAQ (reference sequence). The CDR3 DNA follows: TGTGCCAGCAGCCTTACGGGCCTTAACCTCTACACCTTC. Translation gives CASSLTGLNLYTF.

This sequence joins TRBV5-4 and TRBJ2-7; TRBD2 is a possible D gene (5 bases). CDR3 length equals 16 residues. Trimming shortened V by 4 bases and J by 0 bases, and 17 bases separated the two germline ends. CDR1 and CDR2 (germline): SGHNT, YYREEE (reference sequence). CDR3: CASSLGGSHPSYEQYF. CDR3 nucleotide sequence: TGTGCCAGCAGCCTGGGCGGGTCCCACCCCTCCTACGAGCAGTACTTC.

The chain links TRBV30 to TRBJ2-1, with 7 bases matching TRBD2. Trimming at V came to 3 bases and at J to 0 bases, leaving 5 bases not matched to a gene. Germline CDR1 reads GTSNPN; CDR2 reads SVGIG (reference sequence). The CDR3 has 15 residues. CDR3 bases: TGTGCCTGGAGAGCGGGGCCAAGCTCCTACAATGAGCAGTTCTTC. This encodes CAWRAGPSSYNEQFF. Full variable domain (rest looked up from reference TRBV30 and TRBJ2-1): SQTIHQWPATLVQPVGSPLSLECTVEGTSNPNLYWYRQAAGRGLQLLFYSVGIGQISSEVPQNLSASRPQDRQFILSSKKLLLSDSGFYLCAWRAGPSSYNEQFFGPGTRLTVL.

The chain carries TRBV6-1 and TRBJ2-5; 9 bases align to TRBD1. The CDR3 consists of 13 residues. CDR1 is MNHNS and CDR2 is SASEGT in the germline V gene. Trimming cost V 8 bases and J 5 bases; bases outside gene matches: 6. The CDR3 DNA sequence: TGTGCCAGCGGGGACAGGGTCTGGGAGACCCAGTACTTC. Translating gives CASGDRVWETQYF.

The CDR3 DNA reads as TGTGCCAGCAGTCCTTCCACCGGGGAGCTGTTTTTT. This encodes CASSPSTGELFF. The chain carries TRBV27 and TRBJ2-2; D is undetermined. V gave up 5 bases and J gave up 4 bases, with 5 bases separating them. The CDR3 is made up of 12 amino acids. CDR1 and CDR2 from the germline V gene are MNHEY and SMNVEV (reference sequence).

The rearrangement links TRBV7-2 to TRBJ2-1; D is unresolved. Trimming took off 4 bases at V and 4 bases at J, with 5 bases between the two ends. Germline V gives CDR1 SGHTA, CDR2 FQGNSA. CDR3 length equals 12 residues. CDR3 residues: CASSWAYNEQFF. The DNA of the CDR3 is TGTGCCAGCAGCTGGGCGTACAATGAGCAGTTCTTC.

This clone was seen a single time. The gene calls are TRBV18 and TRBJ1-5; 7 bases map to TRBD1. This CDR3 region has 17 residues. V trimming: 2 bases; J trimming: 3 bases; junction bases outside the gene matches: 10. Germline V gene data show CDR1 as KGHSH and CDR2 as LQKENI. In nucleotides, the CDR3 is TGTGCCAGCTCACCAGGGCCAGCAGGGGGAAACAATCAGCCCCAGCATTTT. Translation: CASSPGPAGGNNQPQHF. The whole variable domain, remainder taken from reference TRBV18 and TRBJ1-5, is NAGVMQNPRHLVRRRGQEARLRCSPMKGHSHVYWYRQLPEEGLKFMVYLQKENIIDESGMPKERFSAEFPKEGPSILRIQQVVRGDSAAYFCASSPGPAGGNNQPQHFGDGTRLSIL.